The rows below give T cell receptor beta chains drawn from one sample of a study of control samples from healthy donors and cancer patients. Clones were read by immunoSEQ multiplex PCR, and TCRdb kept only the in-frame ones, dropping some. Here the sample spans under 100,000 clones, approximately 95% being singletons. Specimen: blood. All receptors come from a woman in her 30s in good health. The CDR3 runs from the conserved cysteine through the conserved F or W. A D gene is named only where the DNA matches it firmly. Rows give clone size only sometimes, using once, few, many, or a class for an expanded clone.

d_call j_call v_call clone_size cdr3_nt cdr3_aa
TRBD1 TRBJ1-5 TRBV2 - TGTGCCAGCAGTCCTAGACAGGGGGGGCAGCCCCAGCATTTT CASSPRQGGQPQHF
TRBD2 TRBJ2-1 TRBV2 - TGTGCCAGCAGCCAAGCGGGGGGGAGCTCCTACAATGAGCAGTTCTTC CASSQAGGSSYNEQFF
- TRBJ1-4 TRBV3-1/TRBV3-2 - TGTGCCAGCAGCCAGTATATCGATCTTCGGAAAAATGAAAAACTGTTTTTT CASSQYIDLRKNEKLFF
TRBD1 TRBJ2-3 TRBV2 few TGTGCCAGCAGTGGCGGCCGGGACAGGGGGCGGGATACGCAGTATTTT CASSGGRDRGRDTQYF
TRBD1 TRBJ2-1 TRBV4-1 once TGCGCCAGCAGCCAAGTAGGTACAGGGGGCCTGATCTACAATGAGCAGTTCTTC CASSQVGTGGLIYNEQFF
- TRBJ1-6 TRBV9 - TGTGCCAGCAGGTCGGTTTCTTCAGCACCCCTCCACTTT CASRSVSSAPLHF
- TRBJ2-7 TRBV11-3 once TGTGCCAGCAGCTTGGGCGGACGGCCAGCCTACGAGCAGTACTTC CASSLGGRPAYEQYF
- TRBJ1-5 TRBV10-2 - TGCGCCAGCAGTGTATATATGGCCAGGGTCGACCAGCCCCAGCATTTT CASSVYMARVDQPQHF
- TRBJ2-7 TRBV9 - TGTGCCAGCAGCGCGACTACAGGCCGTGACGAGCAGTACTTC CASSATTGRDEQYF
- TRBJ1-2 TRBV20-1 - TGCAGTGCTAGACCCGAAGGCTACACCTTC CSARPEGYTF
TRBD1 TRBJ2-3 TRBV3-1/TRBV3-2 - TGTGCCAGCAGCCCGCTCGGACAGGGGATAGATACGCAGTATTTT CASSPLGQGIDTQYF
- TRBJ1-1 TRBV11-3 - TGTGCCAGCAGCCGTAAGTTAAACACTGAAGCTTTCTTT CASSRKLNTEAFF
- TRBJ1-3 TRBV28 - TGTGCCAGCAGGTCCAGTGGAAACACCATATATTTT CASRSSGNTIYF
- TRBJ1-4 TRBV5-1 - TGCGCCAGCAGCCCGGACCATGAAAAACTGTTTTTT CASSPDHEKLFF
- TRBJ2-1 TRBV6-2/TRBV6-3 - TGTGCCAGCAGCCCAAACATGCCCCTTCCCGAGCAGTTCTTC CASSPNMPLPEQFF
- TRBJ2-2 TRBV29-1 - TGCAGCGTTGAAGAGGGAAGGGCTATCGACGGGGAGCTGTTTTTT CSVEEGRAIDGELFF
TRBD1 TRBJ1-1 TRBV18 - TGTGCCAGCTCACCATTGCAGGGGGCGGCTTTCTTT CASSPLQGAAFF
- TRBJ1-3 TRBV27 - TGTGCCAGCAGTTTAAGTCCGACAGGCCTCGACACCATATATTTT CASSLSPTGLDTIYF
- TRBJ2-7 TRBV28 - TGTGCCAGCAGTTCCCAACAACCCTACGAGCAGTACTTC CASSSQQPYEQYF
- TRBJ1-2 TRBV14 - TGTGCCAGCAGCCAATCGACCCTTTATGGCTACACCTTC CASSQSTLYGYTF
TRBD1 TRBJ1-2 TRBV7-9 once TGTGCCAGCAGCTCTCCAGGGGGAGGGGGCACCTATGGCTACACCTTC CASSSPGGGGTYGYTF
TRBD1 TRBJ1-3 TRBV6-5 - TGTGCCAGCACCTGGGACAGGGGGCCCGGAAACACCATATATTTT CASTWDRGPGNTIYF
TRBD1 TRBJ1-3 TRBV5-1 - TGCGCCAGCAGCGTTATGGGACAGGGCTCTGGAAACACCATATATTTT CASSVMGQGSGNTIYF
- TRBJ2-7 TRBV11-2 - TGTGCCAGCAGCCCCGGACTGCGCTACGAGCAGTACTTC CASSPGLRYEQYF
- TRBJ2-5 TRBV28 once TGTGCCAGCAGGCAACAACTAGCCCGGGAGACCCAGTACTTC CASRQQLARETQYF
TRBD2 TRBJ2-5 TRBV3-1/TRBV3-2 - TGTGCCAGCAGCCAACCATTTCTAGCGGGAGTAACAGAGACCCAGTACTTC CASSQPFLAGVTETQYF
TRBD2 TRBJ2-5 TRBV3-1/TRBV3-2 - TGTGCCAGCAGCCAATGGTTACAGCGGGGGGGCCAAGAGACCCAGTACTTC CASSQWLQRGGQETQYF
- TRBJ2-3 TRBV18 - TGTGCCAGCTCACCATTCAGCACAGATACGCAGTATTTT CASSPFSTDTQYF
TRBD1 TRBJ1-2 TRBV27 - TGTGCCAGCAGTTTCTCTGGACAGGAGATCTATGGCTACACCTTC CASSFSGQEIYGYTF
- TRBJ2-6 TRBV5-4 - TGTGCCAGTTCTGACGGACACTCTGGGGCCAACGTCCTGACTTTC CASSDGHSGANVLTF
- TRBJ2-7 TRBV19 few TGTGCCAGTAGTATCGGCGATAGCTGGGGGTCTCACGAGCAGTACTTC CASSIGDSWGSHEQYF
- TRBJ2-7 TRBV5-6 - TGTGCCAGCAGCTTGTTCAGGGACCACGAGCAGTACTTC CASSLFRDHEQYF
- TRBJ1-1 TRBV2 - TGTGCCAGCACTATAATACAGGAAGCTTTCTTT CASTIIQEAFF
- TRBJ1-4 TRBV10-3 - TGTGCCATCAGTGATTTACCAGGGCGAGAAAAACTGTTTTTT CAISDLPGREKLFF
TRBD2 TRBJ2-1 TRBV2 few TGTGCCAGCAGGGGACTTAGCGGGAGTACAAGCAATGAGCAGTTCTTC CASRGLSGSTSNEQFF
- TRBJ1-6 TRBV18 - TGTGCCAGCTCACCACCGGGGGCCAGTTCACCCCTCCACTTT CASSPPGASSPLHF
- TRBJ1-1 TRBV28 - TGTGCCAGCAGTTTATACGGTGAAGCTTTCTTT CASSLYGEAFF
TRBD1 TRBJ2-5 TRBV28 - TGTGCCAGCAGTTTAGACAGGGTGGAGACCCAGTACTTC CASSLDRVETQYF
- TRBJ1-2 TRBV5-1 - TGCGCCAGCAGCGCCGGACTCGACCGCGTGAACGGCTACACCTTC CASSAGLDRVNGYTF
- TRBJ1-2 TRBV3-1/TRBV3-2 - TGTGCCAGCAGCCAAGATCTTGGAGGGGGCTACACCTTC CASSQDLGGGYTF